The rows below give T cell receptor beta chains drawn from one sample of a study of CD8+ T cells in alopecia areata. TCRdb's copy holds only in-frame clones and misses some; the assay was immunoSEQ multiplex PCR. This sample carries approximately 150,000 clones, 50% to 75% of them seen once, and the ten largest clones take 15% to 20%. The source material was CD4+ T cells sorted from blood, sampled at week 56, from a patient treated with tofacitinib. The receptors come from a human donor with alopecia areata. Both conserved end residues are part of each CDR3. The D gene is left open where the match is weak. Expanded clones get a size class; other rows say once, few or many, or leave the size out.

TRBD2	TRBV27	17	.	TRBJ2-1	TGTGCCAGCAGTTTACTGTCGAGCGGGGCCTCCTACAATGAGCAGTTCTTC	CASSLLSSGASYNEQFF
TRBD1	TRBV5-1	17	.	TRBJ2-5	TGCGCCAGCAGCTTGGACAGGGACAGGGGGCGCCGAGAGACCCAGTACTTC	CASSLDRDRGRRETQYF
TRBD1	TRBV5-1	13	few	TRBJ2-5	TGCGCCAGCACCCCTGACAGGGTCTGGACCCAGTACTTC	CASTPDRVWTQYF
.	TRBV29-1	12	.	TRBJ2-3	TGCAGCGTTGAAGTAGGAGCACATACGCAGTATTTT	CSVEVGAHTQYF
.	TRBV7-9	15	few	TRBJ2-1	TGTGCCAGCAGTCCTCCCGGGGGTCTTGGCAATGAGCAGTTCTTC	CASSPPGGLGNEQFF
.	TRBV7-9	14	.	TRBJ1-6	TGTGCCAGCAGCTTAGCGCCAGGGGTTTCACCCCTCCACTTT	CASSLAPGVSPLHF
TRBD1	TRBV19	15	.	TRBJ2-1	TGTGCCAGTAGCACCATGACAGGGGGCACAAATGAGCAGTTCTTC	CASSTMTGGTNEQFF
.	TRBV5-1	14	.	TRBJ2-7	TGCGCCAGCAGCTTGGGACGGGTTTCCTACGAGCAGTACTTC	CASSLGRVSYEQYF
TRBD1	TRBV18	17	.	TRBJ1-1	TGTGCCAGCTCACCAGCCGCAGGGGGGCCCGGCAACACTGAAGCTTTCTTT	CASSPAAGGPGNTEAFF
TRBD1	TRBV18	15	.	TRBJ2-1	TGTGCCAGCTCATCACAGGGGCCCTCCTACAATGAGCAGTTCTTC	CASSSQGPSYNEQFF
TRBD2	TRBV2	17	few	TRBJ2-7	TGTGCCAGCAGGCCGAACACCATAGCGGGACCCGTCTACGAGCAGTACTTC	CASRPNTIAGPVYEQYF
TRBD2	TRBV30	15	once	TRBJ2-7	TGCGCCTGGAGTACTAGCGTAGCGATGGCCTACGAGCAGTACTTC	CAWSTSVAMAYEQYF
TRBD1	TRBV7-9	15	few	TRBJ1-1	TGTGCCAGCAGCTTAGACACAGGGGGCAACGCTGAAGCTTTCTTT	CASSLDTGGNAEAFF
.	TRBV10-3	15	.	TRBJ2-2	TGTGCCATCAGTGATGGGGCAGGGATCACCGGGGAGCTGTTTTTT	CAISDGAGITGELFF
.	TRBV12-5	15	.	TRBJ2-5	TGTGCTAGTGGGGAACAGGGATTAGGGCAAGAGACCCAGTACTTC	CASGEQGLGQETQYF
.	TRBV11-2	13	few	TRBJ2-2	TGTGCCTGTCAACGGGACGGGACCGGGGAGCTGTTTTTT	CACQRDGTGELFF
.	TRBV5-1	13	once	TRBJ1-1	TGCGCCAGCAGCGGGCAGATGAACACTGAAGCTTTCTTT	CASSGQMNTEAFF
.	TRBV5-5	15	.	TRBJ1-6	TGTGCCAGCAGCCGAGAGAGCTCCTATAATTCACCCCTCCACTTT	CASSRESSYNSPLHF
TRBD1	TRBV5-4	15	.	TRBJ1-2	TGTGCCAGCAGCTCCGGACAGGGGTGGGACTATGGCTACACCTTC	CASSSGQGWDYGYTF
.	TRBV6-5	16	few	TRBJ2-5	TGTGCCAGCAGTTCCCGGTCGTCCGGGGGCCTGGAGACCCAGTACTTC	CASSSRSSGGLETQYF
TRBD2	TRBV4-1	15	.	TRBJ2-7	TGCGCCAGCAGTTGGGGGCTAGCGGGGAACTACGAGCAGTACTTC	CASSWGLAGNYEQYF
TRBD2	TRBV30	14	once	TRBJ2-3	TGTGCCTGGAGTGTAGGCGGGGGGGCAGATACGCAGTATTTT	CAWSVGGGADTQYF
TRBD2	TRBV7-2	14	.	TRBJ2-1	TGTGCCAGCAGCTCGGGACTAGAATACAATGAGCAGTTCTTC	CASSSGLEYNEQFF
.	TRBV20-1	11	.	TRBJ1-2	TGCAGTGCTAGGTGGGCGAATGGCTACACCTTC	CSARWANGYTF
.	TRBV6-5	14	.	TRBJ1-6	TGTGCCAGCAGCCCCGGGCCCGGGGGGTCACCCCTCCACTTT	CASSPGPGGSPLHF
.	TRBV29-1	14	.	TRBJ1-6	TGCAGCGTTGCGAGTTCAGGGTACAATTCACCCCTCCACTTT	CSVASSGYNSPLHF
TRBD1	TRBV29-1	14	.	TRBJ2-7	TGCAGCGTTGCCGGGACAGGTGATGGCTACGAGCAGTACTTC	CSVAGTGDGYEQYF
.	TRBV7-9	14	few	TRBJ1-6	TGTGCCAGCAGCTTATACCAGGGGAGTTCACCCCTCCACTTT	CASSLYQGSSPLHF
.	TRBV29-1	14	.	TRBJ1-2	TGCAGCGTTGAGTGGACAGTTTTTAACTATGGCTACACCTTC	CSVEWTVFNYGYTF
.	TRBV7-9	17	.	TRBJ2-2	TGTGCCAGCAGCTTAGCGTGGTCAGGGAACAACACCGGGGAGCTGTTTTTT	CASSLAWSGNNTGELFF
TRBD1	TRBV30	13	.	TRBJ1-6	TGTGCCTGGACAAGACAGGGCGATTCACCCCTCCACTTT	CAWTRQGDSPLHF
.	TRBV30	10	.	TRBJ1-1	TGTGCCTGGAATAGGGTTGAAGCTTTCTTT	CAWNRVEAFF
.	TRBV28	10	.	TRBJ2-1	TGTGCCAGCAGTCTCAATGAGCAGTTCTTC	CASSLNEQFF
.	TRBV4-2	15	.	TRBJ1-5	TGTGCCAGCAGCCAAGATTCGCGTCGCAATCAGCCCCAGCATTTT	CASSQDSRRNQPQHF
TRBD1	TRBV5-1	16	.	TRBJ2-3	TGCGCCAGCAGCTTGAATCAGGACAGGTACACAGATACGCAGTATTTT	CASSLNQDRYTDTQYF
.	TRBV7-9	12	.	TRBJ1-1	TGTGCCAGCAGCTTGGGGGTGACTGAAGCTTTCTTT	CASSLGVTEAFF
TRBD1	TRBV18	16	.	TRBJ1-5	TGTGCCAGCTCACTCGGGACAGCCCATAGCAATCAGCCCCAGCATTTT	CASSLGTAHSNQPQHF
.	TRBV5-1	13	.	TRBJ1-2	TGCGCCAGCAGCTTGGTACAGGACTATGGCTACACCTTC	CASSLVQDYGYTF
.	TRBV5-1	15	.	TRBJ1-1	TGCGCCAGCAGCCCAGGCATGTCCCAGAACACTGAAGCTTTCTTT	CASSPGMSQNTEAFF
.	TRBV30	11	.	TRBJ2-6	TGTGCCTGGACCGGGGCCAACGTCCTGACTTTC	CAWTGANVLTF
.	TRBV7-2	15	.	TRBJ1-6	TGTGCCAGCAGCTTGGGCCCGGGACAAAACTCACCCCTCCACTTT	CASSLGPGQNSPLHF
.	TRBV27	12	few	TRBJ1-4	TGTGCCAGCAGTAGGGACCCTGGAAAACTGTTTTTT	CASSRDPGKLFF
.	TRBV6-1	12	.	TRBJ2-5	TGTGCCAGCAGTGAAGACGCAGAGACCCAGTACTTC	CASSEDAETQYF
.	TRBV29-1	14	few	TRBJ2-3	TGCAGCGTTGCGCCATCGGTCCGTACAGATACGCAGTATTTT	CSVAPSVRTDTQYF
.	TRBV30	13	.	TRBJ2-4	TGTGCCTGGAGTGCAGGGTTCAAAAACATTCAGTACTTC	CAWSAGFKNIQYF
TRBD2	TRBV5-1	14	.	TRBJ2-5	TGCGCCAGCAGCTTCGCTAGCGGGCAAGAGACCCAGTACTTC	CASSFASGQETQYF
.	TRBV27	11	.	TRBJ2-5	TGTGCCAGCAGTTCTCAAGAGACCCAGTACTTC	CASSSQETQYF
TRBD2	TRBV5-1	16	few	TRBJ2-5	TGCGCCAGCAGCTTGGGCCCAGCGGGGGGCCAAGAGACCCAGTACTTC	CASSLGPAGGQETQYF
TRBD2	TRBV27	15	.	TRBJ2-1	TGTGCCAGCAGCGGACTAGCCAGTACCTACAATGAGCAGTTCTTC	CASSGLASTYNEQFF
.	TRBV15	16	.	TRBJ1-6	TGTGCCACCAGCAGAGAGACCGGGAACCCGCGTTCACCCCTCCACTTT	CATSRETGNPRSPLHF
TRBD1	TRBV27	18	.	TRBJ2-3	TGTGCCAGCAGTGGACGCTGGGACAGGGGCTCGAGCACAGATACGCAGTATTTT	CASSGRWDRGSSTDTQYF
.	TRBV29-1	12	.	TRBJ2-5	TGCAGCGTGGATCGACACCTCGAGACCCAGTACTTC	CSVDRHLETQYF
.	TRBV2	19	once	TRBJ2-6	TGTGCCAGCAGTGGGGTTGGGCGGTTGGGGAACTCTGGGGCCAACGTCCTGACTTTC	CASSGVGRLGNSGANVLTF
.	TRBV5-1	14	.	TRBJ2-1	TGCGCCAGCAGCTCTGGACTTGGGTTCAATGAGCAGTTCTTC	CASSSGLGFNEQFF